This paragraph reports one TCR beta chain. Sequencing used immunoSEQ multiplex PCR; TCRdb keeps in-frame clones, though not all of them. Among under 45,000 clones, approximately 73% were seen once, and the ten largest hold roughly a quarter. CDR3 size: 15 residues. CDR1 and CDR2 (germline): SGHVS, FQNEAQ. V dropped 1 base and J dropped 2; count of bases not matched to a gene: 3. The sample belongs to a study of blood T cell repertoires in COVID-19. About the study: The United States, Italy and Spain supplied acute and convalescent COVID-19 samples. T cells, B-cell-depleted T cells, or PBMCs provided the cDNA or gDNA that served as material.

This clonotype was obtained from a man older than 75 with acute or convalescent COVID-19. The chain has TRBV7-8 and TRBJ2-5; 8 nucleotides align to TRBD1. Sequencing was carried out using peripheral blood. CDR3 residues: CASSLEQGGQETQYF. CDR3 in DNA: TGTGCCAGCAGCTTAGAACAGGGGGGACAAGAGACCCAGTACTTC.